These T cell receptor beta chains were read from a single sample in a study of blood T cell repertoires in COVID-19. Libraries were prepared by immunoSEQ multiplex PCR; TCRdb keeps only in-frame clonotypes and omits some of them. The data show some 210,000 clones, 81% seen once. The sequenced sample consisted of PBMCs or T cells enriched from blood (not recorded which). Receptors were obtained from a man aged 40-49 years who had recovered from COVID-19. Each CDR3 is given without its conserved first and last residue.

CDR3: ASSSPAGGPSNNEQF; J: TRBJ2-1; V: TRBV28
CDR3: ASSRARNTEAF; J: TRBJ1-1; V: TRBV19
CDR3: ASSFSGNYGYT; J: TRBJ1-2; V: TRBV27
CDR3: ASSFRGVSGRETQY; J: TRBJ2-5; V: TRBV7-3
CDR3: ASSLWAGTASGTYEQY; J: TRBJ2-7; V: TRBV11-2
CDR3: ASSRGSDSSYGYT; J: TRBJ1-2; V: TRBV25-1
CDR3: ATSDSARTGSNQPQH; J: TRBJ1-5; V: TRBV24-1
CDR3: ASSLEGGGNQPQH; J: TRBJ1-5; V: TRBV5-1
CDR3: AWSGGLADPYEQY; J: TRBJ2-7; V: TRBV30
CDR3: ASSRKDRADEKLF; J: TRBJ1-4; V: TRBV9
CDR3: SVVMRVAGGLSYEQY; J: TRBJ2-7; V: TRBV29-1
CDR3: ATSEGSGGLQETQY; J: TRBJ2-5; V: TRBV24-1
CDR3: ASSAGLGGIEQY; J: TRBJ2-7; V: TRBV9
CDR3: ATSGVVETQY; J: TRBJ2-5; V: TRBV24-1
CDR3: ASSLQGEYGYT; J: TRBJ1-2; V: TRBV19
CDR3: ASSGETQY; J: TRBJ2-5; V: TRBV5-4
CDR3: ASSLPSAPGLGAF; J: TRBJ1-1; V: TRBV5-1
CDR3: ASSRQGAGGYT; J: TRBJ1-2; V: TRBV6-5
CDR3: ASRGGGANEKLF; J: TRBJ1-4; V: TRBV6-5
CDR3: ASSLGDRPTLNTEAF; J: TRBJ1-1; V: TRBV5-1
CDR3: ASSQEYRDFLNNEQF; J: TRBJ2-1; V: TRBV14
CDR3: ASSKGQRGGLKTQY; J: TRBJ2-5; V: TRBV21-1
CDR3: ASSTTSGSYEQY; J: TRBJ2-7; V: TRBV9
CDR3: ASSPTEPTGSPLH; J: TRBJ1-6; V: TRBV5-1
CDR3: ASGRDSGNTIY; J: TRBJ1-3; V: TRBV2
CDR3: ASDRGLGNTEAF; J: TRBJ1-1; V: TRBV30
CDR3: ASSPSAPGEQY; J: TRBJ2-7; V: TRBV14
CDR3: ASDDRGGKPQH; J: TRBJ1-5; V: TRBV19
CDR3: ASSYPTAPGRNTIY; J: TRBJ1-3; V: TRBV6-5
CDR3: ASRKDGGNEQF; J: TRBJ2-1; V: TRBV2
CDR3: ASSDRGGNSPLH; J: TRBJ1-6; V: TRBV7-2
CDR3: ATSSILAGTSETDTQY; J: TRBJ2-3; V: TRBV24-1
CDR3: ASSPSRGGTEAF; J: TRBJ1-1; V: TRBV18
CDR3: ASSLDSPYGYT; J: TRBJ1-2; V: TRBV9
CDR3: ASSYSGGHPGELF; J: TRBJ2-2; V: TRBV6-5
CDR3: ASSWPSTGELF; J: TRBJ2-2; V: TRBV12-3/TRBV12-4
CDR3: ASSPDDIGGRNEQF; J: TRBJ2-1; V: TRBV18
CDR3: ASSQSYSGILYEQY; J: TRBJ2-7; V: TRBV4-1
CDR3: ASSPGLAGITDTQY; J: TRBJ2-3; V: TRBV13
CDR3: ASSAHLGRETQY; J: TRBJ2-5; V: TRBV9
CDR3: ASSSDKGLSYEQY; J: TRBJ2-7; V: TRBV3-1/TRBV3-2
CDR3: ASSLVRGYEQF; J: TRBJ2-1; V: TRBV7-9
CDR3: ASRRAGFSPLH; J: TRBJ1-6; V: TRBV12-3/TRBV12-4
CDR3: ASSMLAGVRELF; J: TRBJ2-2; V: TRBV19
CDR3: ASSGGRARYEQY; J: TRBJ2-7; V: TRBV2
CDR3: ASTRSGGDVLT; J: TRBJ2-6; V: TRBV5-4
CDR3: ASSPRDRDYGYT; J: TRBJ1-2; V: TRBV4-1
CDR3: ASRSTSGDTYEQY; J: TRBJ2-7; V: TRBV25-1
CDR3: ASSLGLGGGDEQY; J: TRBJ2-7; V: TRBV7-3
CDR3: ASSQSSWGELF; J: TRBJ2-2; V: TRBV4-1
CDR3: ASSIGRVTGYT; J: TRBJ1-2; V: TRBV19